These 24 T cell receptor beta chains were sequenced from one sample in a study of technical replicates of blood from a few donors. The method was immunoSEQ multiplex PCR; TCRdb's version includes in-frame clones alone and lacks a portion of them. The table has some 84,000 clones, roughly nine tenths seen once; the top ten hold 0.39%. Source material: T cells isolated from PBMCs. These receptors were taken from a human donor in good health.

CDR3 coding DNA: TGTGCCAGCAGTGAGGAGGCAGGACAGGGTCTTGACGAGCAGTACTTC. It translates to CASSEEAGQGLDEQYF. The chain couples TRBV2 to TRBJ2-7, with 8 bases identical to TRBD1. CDR3 length: 16 residues. V lost 3 bases and J lost 5; bases outside the gene matches: 12. Germline V lookup: CDR1 SNHLY, CDR2 FYNNEI.

The chain employs TRBV5-6 and TRBJ2-7; 9 nucleotides line up with TRBD2. The germline V gene has CDR1 SGHDT and CDR2 YYEEEE. The CDR3 is made up of 16 amino acids. After removal of 2 bases from V and 5 bases from J, the junction contained 11 bases not matched to a gene. CDR3 coding DNA: TGTGCCAGCAGCTTAGTAGGGACTAGCCTTGCCCACGAGCAGTACTTC. Protein: CASSLVGTSLAHEQYF.

The chain couples TRBV2 to TRBJ2-7; 7 bases line up with TRBD1. This CDR3 has 13 residues. CDR1 is SNHLY and CDR2 is FYNNEI in the germline V gene. V dropped 11 bases and J dropped 3; count of bases not matched to a gene: 10. DNA for the CDR3: TGTGCCGGGTCGGCAGGGGGAGACTACGAGCAGTACTTC. Its protein is CAGSAGGDYEQYF.

V usage is TRBV27 and J usage is TRBJ2-7, with 9 bases that match TRBD2. The CDR3 is 15 amino acids. Germline CDR1 is MNHEY and CDR2 is SMNVEV (reference sequence). V lost 4 bases, J lost 7 bases, and 11 bases stayed unmatched. The chain's CDR3 is CASSSAREGLGEQYF. In DNA form, the CDR3 reads TGTGCCAGCAGTTCGGCGCGGGAGGGCTTGGGGGAGCAGTACTTC.

V is TRBV7-2 and J is TRBJ2-3; 9 bases match TRBD2. The V gene's germline CDR1 is SGHTA and CDR2 FQGNSA. Losses at the gene ends were 1 base for V and 1 base for J; bases not matched to a gene: 0. CDR3 length: 15 residues. DNA for the CDR3: TGTGCCAGCAGCTTAGGACTAGCGGGCACAGATACGCAGTATTTT. This translates into CASSLGLAGTDTQYF.

The DNA of the CDR3 is TGCGCCAGCAAGGGGCAGGACGTCGACGAGCAGTACTTC. Translating it yields CASKGQDVDEQYF. The chain is built from TRBV5-1 and TRBJ2-7; D may be TRBD1 (5 bases). V lost 6 bases and J 5 bases, leaving 15 bases between the germline ends. The CDR3 loop spans 13 amino acids. Germline assignment: CDR1 SGHRS and CDR2 YFSETQ.

The chain recombines TRBV5-1 with TRBJ2-2, with D perhaps TRBD1 (6 bases). In germline, CDR1 is SGHRS, CDR2 YFSETQ. The CDR3 totals 15 residues. V gave up 5 bases and J gave up 3 bases, with 14 bases separating them. Written as DNA, the CDR3 is TGCGCCAGCAGTCTAGTACAGGGAGACACCGGGGAGCTGTTTTTT. It translates to CASSLVQGDTGELFF.

The chain links TRBV19 to TRBJ1-3; no firm D call. The CDR3 covers 13 residues. V was clipped by 5 bases and J by 4 bases, with 9 bases between them. Germline V gene sequence: CDR1 LNHDA, CDR2 SQIVND (reference sequence). The CDR3 sequence is CASSPEMGNTIYF. DNA for the CDR3: TGTGCCAGTAGTCCTGAGATGGGAAACACCATATATTTT.

The gene calls are TRBV9 and TRBJ1-1; maybe TRBD1 (5 bases). V dropped 4 bases and J dropped 0 bases, with 10 bases sitting between them. The CDR3 runs to 14 residues. Germline V gene data show CDR1 as SGDLS and CDR2 as YYNGEE. CDR3 DNA sequence: TGTGCCAGCAGCTTACAGGTTGTGAACACTGAAGCTTTCTTT. Its protein product is CASSLQVVNTEAFF.

The CDR3 nucleotides are TGCGCCAGCAGCCGGGAGAAGTCTCGGAACACCGGGGAGCTGTTTTTT. Its protein is CASSREKSRNTGELFF. The V gene is TRBV4-3, the J gene TRBJ2-2; D possibly corresponds to TRBD2 (5 bases). Trimming removed 4 bases from V and 1 base from J, with 13 bases in between. Per the germline V gene, CDR1 is LGHNA and CDR2 is YSLEER. The length of the CDR3 is 16 residues.

This clone was observed a handful of times. The chain has TRBV15 and TRBJ1-5; 7 bases agree with TRBD1. The CDR3 is 16 residues long. The ends lost 0 bases at V and 0 bases at J; junction bases unmatched: 2. In germline, CDR1 is LNHNV, CDR2 YYDKDF (reference sequence). The CDR3 DNA reads as TGTGCCACCAGCAGAGAGGGACAGCTTAGCAATCAGCCCCAGCATTTT. Residues: CATSREGQLSNQPQHF.

The rearrangement uses TRBV19 and TRBJ1-5; 7 nucleotides match TRBD1. With 6 bases clipped from V and 5 bases from J, the junction kept 1 base outside the gene matches. The CDR3 runs 12 residues. Germline values: CDR1 LNHDA, CDR2 SQIVND (reference sequence). DNA of the CDR3: TGTGCCAGTAGCGACAGGGATCAGCCCCAGCATTTT. Translated, it gives CASSDRDQPQHF.

This chain links TRBV6-5 with TRBJ1-1; a weak D match, TRBD1 (5 bases). The CDR3 covers 13 residues. V lost 6 bases and J lost 5, with 13 bases in between. The germline CDR1 and CDR2 sequences are MNHEY and SVGAGI. The chain's CDR3 is CASSWGGGTEAFF. In DNA, the CDR3 is TGTGCCAGCAGCTGGGGGGGAGGGACTGAAGCTTTCTTT.

V is TRBV28 and J is TRBJ2-2; 11 bases fit TRBD2. With V trimmed by 8 bases and J by 6 bases, 8 bases remained unmatched. Germline lookup yields CDR1 MDHEN and CDR2 SYDVKM. The CDR3 is 15 amino acids. CDR3 bases: TGTGCCAGCGGGTATAGCGGGAGGGCCGCCGGGGAGCTGTTTTTT. This sequence encodes CASGYSGRAAGELFF.

The chain employs TRBV7-6 and TRBJ2-1, with D tentatively TRBD2 (6 bases). Germline CDR1 reads SGHVS; CDR2 reads FNYEAQ. The V end lost 3 bases, the J end lost 3 bases, and 15 bases lay between the germline ends. The CDR3 has 16 residues. The CDR3 is CASSFVGRDVYNEQFF. In DNA form, the CDR3 reads TGTGCCAGCAGCTTCGTAGGGCGGGACGTCTACAATGAGCAGTTCTTC. Using reference TRBV7-6 and TRBJ2-1 for the parts outside the CDR3, the full variable domain is GAGVSQSPRYKVTKRGQDVALRCDPISGHVSLYWYRQALGQGPEFLTYFNYEAQQDKSGLPNDRFSAERPEGSISTLTIQRTEQRDSAMYRCASSFVGRDVYNEQFFGPGTRLTVL.

The rearrangement joins TRBV30 to TRBJ2-5; a possible D gene is TRBD1 (5 bases). CDR1 is GTSNPN and CDR2 is SVGIG in the germline V gene (reference sequence). Trimming took off 2 bases at V and 4 bases at J, with 17 bases between the two ends. The CDR3 consists of 15 residues. CDR3: CAWSSGPGHAETQYF. In DNA form, the CDR3 reads TGTGCCTGGAGTTCCGGGCCTGGACATGCAGAGACCCAGTACTTC.

This chain connects TRBV30 to TRBJ1-2, with 9 bases matching TRBD1. With V trimmed by 4 bases and J by 8 bases, 8 bases remained unmatched. The CDR3 is 13 amino acids. Germline-derived CDR1 and CDR2 are GTSNPN and SVGIG (reference sequence). DNA for the CDR3: TGTGCCTGGAAGAAAAGACAGGGGGACGGCTACACCTTC. Protein: CAWKKRQGDGYTF. Using reference TRBV30 and TRBJ1-2 for the parts outside the CDR3, the full variable domain is SQTIHQWPATLVQPVGSPLSLECTVEGTSNPNLYWYRQAAGRGLQLLFYSVGIGQISSEVPQNLSASRPQDRQFILSSKKLLLSDSGFYLCAWKKRQGDGYTFGSGTRLTVV.

The chain joins TRBV4-1 to TRBJ1-3, with D uncertain. This CDR3 comprises 11 residues. The germline V gene has CDR1 MGHRA and CDR2 YSYEKL. Between the trimmed V and J ends, which lost 0 bases and 13 bases, there was a span of 7 bases. CDR3 sequence reads: CASSQESLIYF. In DNA, the CDR3 is TGCGCCAGCAGCCAAGAAAGCCTTATATATTTT.

The chain joins TRBV18 to TRBJ2-7; TRBD1 aligns across 8 bases. J was trimmed by 1 base and V by 5 bases; bases with no gene match: 4. Per germline, CDR1 KGHSH and CDR2 LQKENI. This CDR3 contains 14 residues. The CDR3 bases are TGTGCCAGCTCAACCGGGACAGGATCCTACGAGCAGTACTTC. Its translation: CASSTGTGSYEQYF.

The rearrangement joins TRBV29-1 to TRBJ2-7; D is perhaps TRBD1 (5 bases). The CDR3 extends over 13 amino acids. CDR1 and CDR2 from the germline V gene are SQVTM and ANQGSEA. V was shortened by 5 bases and J by 4 bases, with 15 bases between the two germline ends. The CDR3 coding sequence is TGCAGCGTTCGCTTAGACAGCCTATACGAGCAGTACTTC. This translates into CSVRLDSLYEQYF.

This clone was detected a few times. The chain combines TRBV9 with TRBJ1-1, with D perhaps TRBD1 (5 bases). This CDR3 region has 16 residues. The V gene lost 4 bases and the J gene lost 5 bases, with 21 bases spanning the gap. The V gene's germline CDR1 is SGDLS and CDR2 YYNGEE. DNA of the CDR3: TGTGCCAGCAGCTCCGCGGGGGACGCTCTAATAACTGAAGCTTTCTTT. Translating it yields CASSSAGDALITEAFF.

The genes are TRBV29-1 and TRBJ1-2, with a tentative D call TRBD1 (5 bases). Germline V CDR1 and CDR2: SQVTM, ANQGSEA. The V and J ends lost 7 bases and 5 bases respectively, with 14 bases between them. The CDR3 totals 12 residues. This chain's CDR3 is CSAAPPGYGYTF. In nucleotides, the CDR3 is TGCAGCGCTGCCCCTCCAGGGTATGGCTACACCTTC.

The genes are TRBV4-1 and TRBJ2-7, with a possible D match to TRBD1 (6 bases). The CDR3 has 15 residues. The V end lost 4 bases, the J end lost 1 base, and 14 bases lay between the germline ends. CDR1 is MGHRA and CDR2 is YSYEKL in the germline V gene. In DNA form, the CDR3 reads TGCGCCAGCAGCCCCTCCGTGGGACAATCCTACGAGCAGTACTTC. This encodes CASSPSVGQSYEQYF.

The chain carries TRBV9 and TRBJ2-1, with 8 bases lining up with TRBD2. The germline V gene has CDR1 SGDLS and CDR2 YYNGEE. The J segment lost 1 base and the V segment lost 4 bases, leaving 4 bases of the junction unmatched. This CDR3 is 15 amino acids long. The CDR3 protein is CASSRSGMSYNEQFF. CDR3 sequence (DNA): TGTGCCAGCAGCCGTAGCGGGATGTCCTACAATGAGCAGTTCTTC.